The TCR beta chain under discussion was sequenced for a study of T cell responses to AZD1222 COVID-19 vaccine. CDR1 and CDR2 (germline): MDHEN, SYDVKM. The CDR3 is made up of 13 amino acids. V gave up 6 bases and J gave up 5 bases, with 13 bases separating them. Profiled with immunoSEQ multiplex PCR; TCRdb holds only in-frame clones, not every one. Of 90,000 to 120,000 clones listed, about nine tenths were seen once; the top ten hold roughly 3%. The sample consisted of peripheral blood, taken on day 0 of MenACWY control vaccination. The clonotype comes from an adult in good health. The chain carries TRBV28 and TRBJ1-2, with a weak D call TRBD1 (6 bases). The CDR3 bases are TGTGCCAGCAGCTCCACCAGGGGTTATGGCTACACCTTC. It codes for CASSSTRGYGYTF.